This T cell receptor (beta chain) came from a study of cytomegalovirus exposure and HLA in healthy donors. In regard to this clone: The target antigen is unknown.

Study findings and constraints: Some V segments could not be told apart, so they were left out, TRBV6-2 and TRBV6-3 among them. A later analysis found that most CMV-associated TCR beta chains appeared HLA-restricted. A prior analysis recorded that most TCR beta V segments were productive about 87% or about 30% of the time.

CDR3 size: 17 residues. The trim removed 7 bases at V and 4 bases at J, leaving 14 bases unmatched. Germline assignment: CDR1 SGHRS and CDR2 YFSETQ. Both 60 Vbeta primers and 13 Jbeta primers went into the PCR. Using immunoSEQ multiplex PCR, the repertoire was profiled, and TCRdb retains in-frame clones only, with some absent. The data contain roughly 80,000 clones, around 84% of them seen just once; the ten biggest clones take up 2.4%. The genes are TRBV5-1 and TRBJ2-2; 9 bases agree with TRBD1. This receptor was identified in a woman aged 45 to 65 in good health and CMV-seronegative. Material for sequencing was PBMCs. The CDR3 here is CASASGQGVFGTGELFF. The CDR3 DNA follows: TGCGCCAGCGCTTCGGGACAGGGCGTTTTCGGCACCGGGGAGCTGTTTTTT.